Each of the 12 T cell receptor beta chains below was sequenced from the same sample in a study of a mutant IDH1 vaccine in newly diagnosed glioma. Measured with immunoSEQ multiplex PCR; TCRdb has only the in-frame clones, and not every one. Counted here are some 26,000 clones, roughly 70% occurring once; the ten biggest clones make up 11%. Noted time point: week 11, during vaccination. Alongside topical imiquimod, each dose of vaccine comprised 300 ug of mutant IDH1 20-mer peptide. Their recognized antigens are unknown. Source: peripheral blood mononuclear cells (PBMCs), taken from a glioma patient whose treatment included an IDH1 peptide vaccine. All receptors come from a man between 18 and 35 years old with glioma. Some clones in this sample may be carry-over from other donors' samples.

The V and J genes are TRBV2 and TRBJ2-1; the match to TRBD2 covers 8 bases. The V gene's germline CDR1 is SNHLY and CDR2 FYNNEI. This CDR3 contains 15 residues. The J segment lost 6 bases and the V segment lost 5 bases, leaving 9 bases of the junction unmatched. CDR3 amino acids: CASSLAGRLGNEQFF. The CDR3, as DNA: TGTGCCAGCAGTTTAGCGGGACGACTCGGCAATGAGCAGTTCTTC.

The rearrangement links TRBV19 to TRBJ1-1; possibly TRBD1 for D (5 bases). V dropped 4 bases and J dropped 1 base, with 10 bases sitting between them. The V gene's germline CDR1 is LNHDA and CDR2 SQIVND (reference sequence). This CDR3 comprises 14 residues. CDR3 sequence reads: CASSTGTGNTEAFF. CDR3 DNA: TGTGCCAGTAGTACCGGGACGGGGAACACTGAAGCTTTCTTT.

The J gene is TRBJ1-5, the V gene TRBV5-6, with D tentatively TRBD1 (5 bases). There are 14 residues in the CDR3. The V gene's germline CDR1 is SGHDT and CDR2 YYEEEE. The ends were cut back, 6 bases at V and 5 bases at J, with 15 bases in the middle. Written as DNA, the CDR3 is TGTGCCAGCACTTCATCAGGGCGGGATCAGCCCCAGCATTTT. The encoded protein is CASTSSGRDQPQHF.

This sequence joins TRBV7-2 and TRBJ2-7, with D unclear. V was trimmed by 2 bases and J by 3 bases, leaving 17 bases between them. The CDR3 is made up of 16 amino acids. Per germline, CDR1 SGHTA and CDR2 FQGNSA. The CDR3 nucleotides are TGTGCCAGCAGCTTAATCTCGGGTTTCCTCTACTACGAGCAGTACTTC. Its translation is CASSLISGFLYYEQYF.

V usage is TRBV27 and J usage is TRBJ2-4, with 12 bases that match TRBD2. Germline lookup yields CDR1 MNHEY and CDR2 SMNVEV (reference sequence). J gave up 2 bases and V 6 bases, and 2 bases lay outside the gene matches. CDR3 length equals 15 residues. The CDR3 here is CASRLAGGPKNIQYF. Written as DNA, the CDR3 is TGTGCCAGCAGGCTAGCGGGGGGGCCCAAAAACATTCAGTACTTC.

The CDR3 sequence is CATSRDQGSYNEQFF. The DNA of the CDR3 is TGTGCCACCAGCAGAGATCAGGGCTCCTACAATGAGCAGTTCTTC. The V and J genes are TRBV15 and TRBJ2-1, with D tentatively TRBD1 (5 bases). This CDR3 comprises 15 residues. Trimming removed 0 bases from V and 0 bases from J, with 6 bases in between. Germline V lookup: CDR1 LNHNV, CDR2 YYDKDF (reference sequence).

CDR3: CASTGGGNSPLHF. Here the CDR3 DNA reads TGTGCCTCCACCGGGGGTGGGAATTCACCCCTCCACTTT. The chain combines TRBV30 with TRBJ1-6; D is perhaps TRBD1 (5 bases). The V end lost 7 bases, the J end lost 7 bases, and 14 bases lay between the germline ends. CDR3 length: 13 residues. Germline CDR1 is GTSNPN and CDR2 is SVGIG (reference sequence).

A few counts support this clone. The V call is TRBV28, the J call TRBJ1-5; D is unresolved. V shed 2 bases and J shed 6 bases, with 2 bases lying between them. The CDR3 totals 11 residues. In germline, CDR1 is MDHEN, CDR2 SYDVKM. The CDR3 coding sequence is TGTGCCAGCAGTTTAAGTCAGCCCCAGCATTTT. Translated: CASSLSQPQHF.

The V and J genes are TRBV5-5 and TRBJ1-1; D remains ambiguous. V was trimmed by 1 base and J by 2 bases, leaving 6 bases between them. Per the germline V gene, CDR1 is SGHKS and CDR2 is YYEKEE (reference sequence). There are 13 residues in the CDR3. The CDR3 coding sequence is TGTGCCAGCAGCTTGTGGAGAAACACTGAAGCTTTCTTT. This gives the protein CASSLWRNTEAFF.

This clone was counted between two and nine times. This chain joins TRBV5-1 and TRBJ1-1; D might be TRBD1 (5 bases). The germline V gene encodes CDR1 SGHRS and CDR2 YFSETQ. The CDR3 loop spans 11 amino acids. Trimming pared 5 bases from V and 7 bases from J, leaving 9 bases between. The CDR3 sequence is CASSSTGEAFF. In DNA form, the CDR3 reads TGCGCCAGCAGTTCTACAGGTGAAGCTTTCTTT.

This sequence joins TRBV7-2 and TRBJ2-6, with a tentative D call TRBD1 (6 bases). CDR3 length: 18 amino acids. V was cut by 1 base and J by 0 bases, with 13 bases left in between. Germline loops: CDR1 SGHTA, CDR2 FQGNSA. In DNA form, the CDR3 reads TGTGCCAGCAGCTTAGGGGTGAGGGGGAGCTCTGGGGCCAACGTCCTGACTTTC. It yields the protein CASSLGVRGSSGANVLTF.

This rearrangement joins TRBV6-5 to TRBJ1-1; D not certain. In germline, CDR1 is MNHEY, CDR2 SVGAGI. The CDR3 totals 13 residues. Trimming shortened V by 0 bases and J by 11 bases, and 13 bases separated the two germline ends. Written as DNA, the CDR3 is TGTGCCAGCAGTTACTCGGGAAGTACGATGGCTTTCTTT. Residues: CASSYSGSTMAFF.